Below, 27 T cell receptor beta chains from the same sample are listed, as sequenced in a study of T cell responses to AZD1222 COVID-19 vaccine. Sequencing used immunoSEQ multiplex PCR; TCRdb keeps in-frame clones, though not all of them. The table shows roughly 95,000 clones, with around nine tenths occurring only once. The sequencing here drew on peripheral blood, taken 28 days after the second AZD1222 dose. These receptor sequences come from an adult who received the AZD1222 COVID-19 vaccine.

J is TRBJ2-7 and V is TRBV19; 8 nucleotides agree with TRBD1. J was trimmed by 5 bases and V by 8 bases; bases with no gene match: 11. Germline V lookup: CDR1 LNHDA, CDR2 SQIVND (reference sequence). The CDR3 runs to 14 residues. DNA of the CDR3: TGTGCCAGTGCCAAGGGACAGGCTTCCCACGAGCAGTACTTC. This codes for CASAKGQASHEQYF.

The chain carries TRBV4-3 and TRBJ1-4; maybe TRBD1 (5 bases). CDR1 and CDR2 (germline): LGHNA, YSLEER. This CDR3 spans 15 amino acids. Trimming pared 0 bases from V and 3 bases from J, leaving 8 bases between. In DNA form, the CDR3 reads TGCGCCAGCAGCCAAGACGGGACCGCTAATGAAAAACTGTTTTTT. It encodes CASSQDGTANEKLFF.

This clone appeared a few times. The V and J genes are TRBV29-1 and TRBJ2-5; 9 bases are a match to TRBD1. The CDR3 has 14 residues. Germline V lookup: CDR1 SQVTM, CDR2 ANQGSEA. The ends lost 6 bases at V and 2 bases at J; junction bases unmatched: 7. CDR3: CSVPGQGFQETQYF. The CDR3 DNA reads as TGCAGCGTACCGGGACAGGGATTTCAAGAGACCCAGTACTTC.

The CDR3 loop is CASTSTGVREKLFF. CDR3 in DNA: TGTGCCAGCACTTCGACAGGGGTTCGCGAAAAACTGTTTTTT. This sequence joins TRBV2 and TRBJ1-4; TRBD1 matches at 8 bases. Trimming took 7 bases from V and 8 from J; bases not matched to a gene: 9. Per germline, CDR1 SNHLY and CDR2 FYNNEI. The CDR3 runs 14 residues.

This clone was seen just once. The V call is TRBV2, the J call TRBJ1-1; a weak D match, TRBD1 (5 bases). The CDR3 contains 15 residues. V gave up 1 base and J gave up 1 base, with 10 bases separating them. The V gene's germline CDR1 is SNHLY and CDR2 FYNNEI. The CDR3 sequence is CASSEDLGRNTEAFF. CDR3 DNA sequence: TGTGCCAGCAGTGAAGACTTGGGACGGAACACTGAAGCTTTCTTT.

The chain carries TRBV19 and TRBJ2-2; a possible D gene is TRBD2 (6 bases). The CDR3 sequence is 14 residues long. Germline V gives CDR1 LNHDA, CDR2 SQIVND (reference sequence). Trimming took 10 bases from V and 0 from J, leaving 12 bases between them. The CDR3 loop reads CATSWGANTGELFF. The CDR3 DNA sequence: TGTGCCACCTCGTGGGGGGCGAACACCGGGGAGCTGTTTTTT.

This chain uses TRBV10-3 with TRBJ1-3, with D unclear. The CDR3 sequence is 13 residues long. V shed 2 bases and J shed 8 bases, with 10 bases lying between them. Germline loops: CDR1 ENHRY, CDR2 SYGVKD. The CDR3 sequence: CAISEPFLDTIYF. CDR3 in DNA: TGTGCCATCAGTGAGCCATTCCTCGACACCATATATTTT.

The V call is TRBV5-1, the J call TRBJ1-4; TRBD1 matches at 7 bases. The germline gives CDR1 SGHRS, CDR2 YFSETQ. The CDR3 loop spans 14 amino acids. Germline trimming cut 4 bases from V and 7 bases from J; bases unmatched to any gene: 7. CDR3 sequence reads: CASSGTATTEKLFF. CDR3 in DNA: TGCGCCAGCAGCGGGACAGCGACCACTGAAAAACTGTTTTTT.

The V gene is TRBV9, the J gene TRBJ2-1, with a tentative D call TRBD2 (6 bases). The CDR3 contains 17 residues. From germline, CDR1 is SGDLS and CDR2 YYNGEE. V was pared by 4 bases and J by 7 bases, with 24 bases between. The CDR3 reads CASSTNVRDSHGNEQFF. DNA for the CDR3: TGTGCCAGCAGCACAAACGTCCGGGACTCCCATGGGAATGAGCAGTTCTTC.

This chain links TRBV7-9 with TRBJ2-3, with unresolved D. The CDR3 is 15 amino acids. V lost 5 bases and J lost 2, with 14 bases in between. Germline V gives CDR1 SEHNR, CDR2 FQNEAQ (reference sequence). CDR3 amino acids: CASSPAPRVTDTQYF. The CDR3 nucleotides are TGTGCCAGCAGCCCAGCCCCTAGAGTCACAGATACGCAGTATTTT.

V gene TRBV18 combines with J gene TRBJ2-7, with D perhaps TRBD1 or TRBD2 (6 bases each). There are 15 residues in the CDR3. Germline V gives CDR1 KGHSH, CDR2 LQKENI. V lost 0 bases and J lost 1, with 10 bases in between. The DNA of the CDR3 is TGTGCCAGCTCACCACCGGTAGGGGGGTCCTACGAGCAGTACTTC. This codes for CASSPPVGGSYEQYF.

V is TRBV20-1 and J is TRBJ2-7; D remains unclear. Germline V gene data show CDR1 as DFQATT and CDR2 as SNEGSKA (reference sequence). V was shortened by 3 bases and J by 12 bases, with 15 bases between the two germline ends. This CDR3 is 11 amino acids long. The CDR3 coding sequence is TGCAGTGCTAGCGAAGGGTTTGTCCCGTACTTC. Residues: CSASEGFVPYF.

DNA of the CDR3: TGTGCCAGCAGCCGGAGACAGGGGGCTTGGAGCACCATATATTTT. Its protein is CASSRRQGAWSTIYF. The V call is TRBV6-8, the J call TRBJ1-3, with 10 bases lining up with TRBD1. The CDR3 contains 15 residues. V lost 6 bases and J lost 9; bases outside the gene matches: 11. Germline V gene sequence: CDR1 MNHGY, CDR2 SAAAGT.

This clone came up once. V and J are TRBV7-9 and TRBJ2-3; D not certain. Germline V lookup: CDR1 SEHNR, CDR2 FQNEAQ (reference sequence). V gave up 5 bases and J gave up 3 bases, with 3 bases separating them. This CDR3 comprises 11 residues. The chain's CDR3 is CASSETDTQYF. DNA of the CDR3: TGTGCCAGCAGCGAAACAGATACGCAGTATTTT.

This chain uses TRBV5-4 with TRBJ2-7; D is uncertain. Trimming left V 4 bases short and J 1 base short, with 15 bases between. Germline CDR1 and CDR2: SGHNT and YYREEE (reference sequence). CDR3 length: 15 amino acids. The CDR3 region is CASSLGQQTSYEQYF. CDR3 DNA: TGTGCCAGCAGCCTCGGGCAACAGACATCCTACGAGCAGTACTTC.

The chain links TRBV11-2 to TRBJ2-1; D unclear. This CDR3 contains 14 residues. Trimming pared 5 bases from V and 7 bases from J, leaving 15 bases between. Germline CDR1 reads SGHAT; CDR2 reads FQNNGV. Written as DNA, the CDR3 is TGTGCCAGCAGCAAAAAATGGGATGCGAATGAGCAGTTCTTC. It encodes CASSKKWDANEQFF.

This rearrangement joins TRBV2 to TRBJ1-2; 7 positions agree with TRBD1. Germline V gene sequence: CDR1 SNHLY, CDR2 FYNNEI. The V gene end was trimmed by 1 base and the J gene end by 5 bases; junction bases not matched to a gene: 4. The CDR3 is 14 residues long. As DNA, the CDR3 is TGTGCCAGCAGTGAAGAGCAGACAGGGTATGGCTACACCTTC. The encoded protein is CASSEEQTGYGYTF.

This clone was found once. The V call is TRBV20-1, the J call TRBJ1-1; D gene ambiguous. Trimming took off 1 base at V and 8 bases at J, with 8 bases between the two ends. This CDR3 is built from 11 residues. Germline-derived CDR1 and CDR2 are DFQATT and SNEGSKA (reference sequence). CDR3 region: CSARVSREAFF. In DNA, the CDR3 is TGCAGTGCTAGAGTTTCCAGGGAAGCTTTCTTT.

This rearrangement joins TRBV2 to TRBJ1-6; D remains unclear. The germline V gene encodes CDR1 SNHLY and CDR2 FYNNEI. Deletions cut 8 bases from V and 10 bases from J, with 15 bases between. This CDR3 region has 13 residues. This CDR3 is CASYFQSRSPLHF. CDR3 bases: TGTGCCAGCTACTTCCAGTCGAGATCACCCCTCCACTTT. Full variable domain (remainder filled in from reference TRBV2 and TRBJ1-6): EPEVTQTPSHQVTQMGQEVILRCVPISNHLYFYWYRQILGQKVEFLVSFYNNEISEKSEIFDDQFSVERPDGSNFTLKIRSTKLEDSAMYFCASYFQSRSPLHFGNGTRLTVT.

V gene TRBV6-5 combines with J gene TRBJ2-3, with 14 positions matching TRBD2. CDR1 is MNHEY, CDR2 SVGAGI, per germline. V gave up 10 bases and J gave up 4 bases; unmatched junction bases: 7. This CDR3 is built from 15 residues. The CDR3 protein is CATSGLAGGADTQYF. Here the CDR3 DNA reads TGTGCCACAAGTGGACTAGCGGGGGGTGCAGATACGCAGTATTTT.

The chain carries TRBV3-1 (or the pseudogene TRBV3-2) and TRBJ1-2; possibly TRBD1 for D (6 bases). Trimming took 5 bases from V and 7 from J, leaving 17 bases between them. Germline V CDR1 and CDR2: LGHDT, YNNKEL (reference sequence). CDR3 length equals 14 residues. CDR3 bases: TGTGCCAGCAGCTCTCTATGGGGGCCCCTTGGCTACACCTTC. It encodes CASSSLWGPLGYTF.

The genes are TRBV9 and TRBJ2-2; 15 bases fit TRBD2. The V gene end was trimmed by 2 bases and the J gene end by 2 bases; junction bases not matched to a gene: 4. This CDR3 region has 18 residues. Germline-derived CDR1 and CDR2 are SGDLS and YYNGEE. CDR3 nucleotide sequence: TGTGCCAGCAGCGTGGGACTAGCGGGGGGATTAAACACCGGGGAGCTGTTTTTT. Translating it yields CASSVGLAGGLNTGELFF.

The chain is built from TRBV29-1 and TRBJ1-1; TRBD1 matches 9 bases. Germline lookup yields CDR1 SQVTM and CDR2 ANQGSEA. V was clipped by 3 bases and J by 2 bases; unmatched bases: 7. This CDR3 is built from 15 residues. The CDR3 sequence is CSVDPRTGENTEAFF. DNA of the CDR3: TGCAGCGTTGACCCCCGGACAGGGGAAAACACTGAAGCTTTCTTT. Drawing the rest from reference TRBV29-1 and TRBJ1-1, the complete variable domain is SAVISQKPSRDICQRGTSLTIQCQVDSQVTMMFWYRQQPGQSLTLIATANQGSEATYESGFVIDKFPISRPNLTFSTLTVSNMSPEDSSIYLCSVDPRTGENTEAFFGQGTRLTVV.

This chain joins TRBV12-3 or TRBV12-4 and TRBJ2-7; D is perhaps TRBD2 (6 bases). Deletions cut 7 bases from V and 4 bases from J, with 11 bases between. CDR3 length equals 12 residues. The CDR3 sequence: CASTGTGYEQYF. The CDR3 DNA follows: TGTGCCAGCACCGGGACTGGATACGAGCAGTACTTC.

The chain combines TRBV28 with TRBJ1-2; unclear D gene. The CDR3 consists of 12 residues. Trimming removed 6 bases at V and 1 base at J, with 6 bases between. Germline-derived CDR1 and CDR2 are MDHEN and SYDVKM. CDR3 region: CASRGLNYGYTF. DNA of the CDR3: TGTGCCAGCAGAGGGCTTAACTATGGCTACACCTTC.

This chain connects TRBV7-9 to TRBJ2-7; tentatively, D is TRBD1 (6 bases). The CDR3 covers 15 residues. Trimming shortened V by 5 bases and J by 5 bases, and 19 bases separated the two germline ends. CDR1 and CDR2 (germline): SEHNR, FQNEAQ (reference sequence). CDR3 residues: CASSDGSQGYHEQYF. The CDR3 bases are TGTGCCAGCAGCGATGGGTCGCAGGGGTACCACGAGCAGTACTTC.

This clone was counted a few times. This sequence joins TRBV18 and TRBJ1-2; D unclear. The ends were cut back, 3 bases at V and 5 bases at J, with 10 bases in the middle. The CDR3 loop spans 13 amino acids. Looked up from germline, CDR1 is KGHSH and CDR2 is LQKENI. CDR3 nucleotide sequence: TGTGCCAGCTCACCGCTCGGTGGGTATGGCTACACCTTC. Its protein is CASSPLGGYGYTF.